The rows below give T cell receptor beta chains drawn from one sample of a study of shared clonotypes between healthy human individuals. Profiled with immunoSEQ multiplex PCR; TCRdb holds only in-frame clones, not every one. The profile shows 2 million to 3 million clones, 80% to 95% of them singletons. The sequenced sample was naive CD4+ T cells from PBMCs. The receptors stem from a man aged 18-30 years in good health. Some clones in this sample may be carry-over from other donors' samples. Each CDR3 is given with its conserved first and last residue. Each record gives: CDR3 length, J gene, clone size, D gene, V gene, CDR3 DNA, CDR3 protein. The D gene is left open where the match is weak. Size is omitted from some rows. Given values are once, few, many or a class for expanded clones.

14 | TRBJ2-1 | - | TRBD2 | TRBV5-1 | TGCGCCAGCAGCTTGCCGGGAGGATACAATGAGCAGTTCTTC | CASSLPGGYNEQFF
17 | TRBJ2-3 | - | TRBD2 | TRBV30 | TGTGCCTGGAGCGCGGTCCTAGCGGGAGGCCCCACAGATACGCAGTATTTT | CAWSAVLAGGPTDTQYF
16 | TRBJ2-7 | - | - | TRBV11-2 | TGTGCCAGCAGCTTAAATCCTCCAGGGGCTTCCTACGAGCAGTACTTC | CASSLNPPGASYEQYF
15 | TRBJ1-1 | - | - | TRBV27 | TGTGCCACCGCGTCGGTGGCAGTTATGAACACTGAAGCTTTCTTT | CATASVAVMNTEAFF
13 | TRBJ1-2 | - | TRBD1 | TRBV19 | TGTGCCAGTAGTCCTGGGACAGGGTATGGCTACACCTTC | CASSPGTGYGYTF
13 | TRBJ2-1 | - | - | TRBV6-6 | TGTGCCAGCAGTTACTCGTGGGAGTCTGAGCAGTTCTTC | CASSYSWESEQFF
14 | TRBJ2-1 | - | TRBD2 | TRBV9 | TGTGCCAGCAGCGCTCTAACTAGCGGAAATGAGCAGTTCTTC | CASSALTSGNEQFF
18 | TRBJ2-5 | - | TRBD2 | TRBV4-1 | TGCGCCAGCAGCCAGGCGGAAAGTAGCGGGAGGTCCCAAGAGACCCAGTACTTC | CASSQAESSGRSQETQYF
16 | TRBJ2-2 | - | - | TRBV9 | TGTGCCAGCAGCGTAGGAGCCTACGCGAACACCGGGGAGCTGTTTTTT | CASSVGAYANTGELFF
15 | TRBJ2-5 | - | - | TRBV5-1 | TGCGCCAGCAGCTTGGCCCAGGGACCGCAAGAGACCCAGTACTTC | CASSLAQGPQETQYF
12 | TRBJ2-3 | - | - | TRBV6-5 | TGTGCCAGCAGCTCCGACCGAAATACGCAGTATTTT | CASSSDRNTQYF
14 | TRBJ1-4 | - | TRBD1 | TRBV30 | TGTGCCTGGAGTCCAGGACAGGTGAATGAAAAACTGTTTTTT | CAWSPGQVNEKLFF
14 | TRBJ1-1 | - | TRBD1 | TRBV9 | TGTGCCAGCAGCGTAGGGACAGGGGACACTGAAGCTTTCTTT | CASSVGTGDTEAFF
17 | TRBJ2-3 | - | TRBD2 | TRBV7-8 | TGTGCCAGCTTACGGCTAGCGGGAGATCTTTGGGCAGATACGCAGTATTTT | CASLRLAGDLWADTQYF
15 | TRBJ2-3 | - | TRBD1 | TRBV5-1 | TGCGCCAGCACGGACAGGGGGCAAGGACCAGATACGCAGTATTTT | CASTDRGQGPDTQYF
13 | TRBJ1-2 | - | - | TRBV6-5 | TGTGCCAGCAGTTACCCCGGGGAGGCTGGCTACACCTTC | CASSYPGEAGYTF
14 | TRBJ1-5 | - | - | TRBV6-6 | TGTGCCAGCAGTTACGTGCAGGTCAATCAGCCCCAGCATTTT | CASSYVQVNQPQHF
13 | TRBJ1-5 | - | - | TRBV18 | TGTGCCAGCTCCTACGCGGAGGGTCAGCCCCAGCATTTT | CASSYAEGQPQHF
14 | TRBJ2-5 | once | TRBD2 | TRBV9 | TGTGCCAGCAGCGCCACTAGCGGACAAGAGACCCAGTACTTC | CASSATSGQETQYF
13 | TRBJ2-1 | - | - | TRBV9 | TGTGCCAGCAGCGTAGTAGACGGCAGGGAGCAGTTCTTC | CASSVVDGREQFF
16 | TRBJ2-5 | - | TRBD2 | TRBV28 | TGTGCCAGCAGTTTACGTTCTAGCGGGAGACAAGAGACCCAGTACTTC | CASSLRSSGRQETQYF
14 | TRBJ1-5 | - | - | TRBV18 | TGTGCCAGCTCACCAAACTCACAGAATCAGCCCCAGCATTTT | CASSPNSQNQPQHF
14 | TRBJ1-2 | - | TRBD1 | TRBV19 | TGTGCCAGTACCGCGACAGGGGAGTGGTATGGCTACACCTTC | CASTATGEWYGYTF
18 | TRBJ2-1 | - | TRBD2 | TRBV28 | TGTGCCAGCAGTATATTAGCGGGAGGGGGTAGTGGGTACAATGAGCAGTTCTTC | CASSILAGGGSGYNEQFF
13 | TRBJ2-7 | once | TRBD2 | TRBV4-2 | TGTGCCAGCAGCCAACAGCGGGAGCGCGAGCAGTACTTC | CASSQQREREQYF
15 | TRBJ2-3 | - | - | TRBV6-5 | TGTGCCAGCAGTTACTCAGCTAGCCGTCGATATACGCAGTATTTT | CASSYSASRRYTQYF
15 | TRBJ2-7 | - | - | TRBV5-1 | TGCGCCAGCAGCTTACGCCTAGCGAACACCTACGAGCAGTACTTC | CASSLRLANTYEQYF
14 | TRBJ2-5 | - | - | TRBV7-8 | TGTGCCAGCAGCTTAATGGCGGAGGAAGAGACCCAGTACTTC | CASSLMAEEETQYF
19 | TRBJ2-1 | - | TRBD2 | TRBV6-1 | TGTGCCAGCAGTGATGGGACTAGCGGGAGGCCCGGGTCCTACAATGAGCAGTTCTTC | CASSDGTSGRPGSYNEQFF
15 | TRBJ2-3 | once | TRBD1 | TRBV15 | TGTGCCACCAGCAGAGGACAGGGGGCAGGAGATACGCAGTATTTT | CATSRGQGAGDTQYF
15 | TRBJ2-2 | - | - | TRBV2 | TGTGCCAGCAGTGATCCCGGGTTGGACACCGGGGAGCTGTTTTTT | CASSDPGLDTGELFF
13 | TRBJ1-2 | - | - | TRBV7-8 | TGTGCCAGCAGCGCCGGGATCGGGTATGGCTACACCTTC | CASSAGIGYGYTF
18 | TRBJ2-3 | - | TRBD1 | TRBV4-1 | TGCGCCAGCAGCAGATCCGAGTCTAGACAGGGTAGCACAGATACGCAGTATTTT | CASSRSESRQGSTDTQYF
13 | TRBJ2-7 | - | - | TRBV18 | TGTGCCAGCTCACCACAGACTTCCTACGAGCAGTACTTC | CASSPQTSYEQYF
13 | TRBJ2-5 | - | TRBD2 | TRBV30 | TGTGCCTGGGGCGGGGGGGAAGGAGAGACCCAGTACTTC | CAWGGGEGETQYF
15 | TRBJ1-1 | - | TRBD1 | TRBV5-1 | TGCGCCAGCAGCTTGGCGACAGGGATGAACACTGAAGCTTTCTTT | CASSLATGMNTEAFF
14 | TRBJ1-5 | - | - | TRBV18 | TGTGCCAGCTCACCTTTAAGGGGCAATCAGCCCCAGCATTTT | CASSPLRGNQPQHF